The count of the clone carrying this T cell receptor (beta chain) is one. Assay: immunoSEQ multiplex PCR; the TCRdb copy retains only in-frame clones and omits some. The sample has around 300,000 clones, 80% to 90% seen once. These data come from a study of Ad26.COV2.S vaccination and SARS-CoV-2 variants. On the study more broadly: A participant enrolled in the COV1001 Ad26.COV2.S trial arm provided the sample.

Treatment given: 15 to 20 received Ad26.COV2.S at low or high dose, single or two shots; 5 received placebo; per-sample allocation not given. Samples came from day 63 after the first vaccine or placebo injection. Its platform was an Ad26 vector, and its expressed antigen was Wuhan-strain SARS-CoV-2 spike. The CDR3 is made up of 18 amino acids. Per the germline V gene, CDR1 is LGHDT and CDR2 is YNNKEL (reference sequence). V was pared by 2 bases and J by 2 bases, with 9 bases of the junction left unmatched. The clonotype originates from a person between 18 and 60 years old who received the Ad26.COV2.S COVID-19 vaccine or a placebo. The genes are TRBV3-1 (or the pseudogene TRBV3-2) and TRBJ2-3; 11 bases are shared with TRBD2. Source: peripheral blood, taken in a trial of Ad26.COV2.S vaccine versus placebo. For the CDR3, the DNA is TGTGCCAGCAGCCAAAGGGCCGTTAGCGGGGGGGCCACAGATACGCAGTATTTT. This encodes CASSQRAVSGGATDTQYF.